The clone carrying this TCR beta chain was recorded a few times. The antigen remains undetermined. The data originate from a study of T cells after yellow fever vaccination. The 5'RACE template-switching step produced TCR cDNA and added a universal primer site and UMIs. Each CDR3 protein is one row after TCRdb ran MiXCR on the 5' RACE reads. Of a few hundred thousand distinct CDR3 sequences listed, 8.7% are singletons. Study-level results: Clones from primary vaccination mostly reappeared after the booster (around 96% CD4, around 90% CD8).

Sequencing was performed on CD4+ T cells sorted from PBMCs, taken 5 days after the yellow fever booster vaccination. The sequence was obtained from a man aged 18-30 years who received the YFV17D yellow fever vaccine.

As DNA, the CDR3 is TGCGCCAGCAGCCAAGAGGGTTGGGATACGCAGTATTTT. Its translation: CASSQEGWDTQYF. This chain joins TRBV4-3 and TRBJ2-3; D gene unclear. The CDR3 runs 13 residues. CDR1 LGHNA and CDR2 YSLEER come from the germline V gene. The V gene lost 0 bases and the J gene lost 6 bases, with 7 bases spanning the gap.